This passage covers 8 T cell receptor beta chains from one sample sequenced in a study of blood T cell repertoires in COVID-19. The data were produced by immunoSEQ multiplex PCR, yet TCRdb's version contains in-frame clones alone and is incomplete. The sample has around 260,000 clones; more than 75% are singletons. The sequenced sample was peripheral blood. These receptors all come from a man in his forties who had recovered from COVID-19.

The chain joins TRBV6-5 to TRBJ1-1, with 9 bases that match TRBD1. J gave up 5 bases and V 10 bases, and 8 bases lay outside the gene matches. The CDR3 is made up of 13 amino acids. Germline lookup yields CDR1 MNHEY and CDR2 SVGAGI. CDR3 amino acids: CATGTGRWTEAFF. The DNA for the CDR3 is TGTGCCACCGGGACAGGGAGGTGGACTGAAGCTTTCTTT.

The gene calls are TRBV7-9 and TRBJ2-7; 7 bases are a match to TRBD1. The germline gives CDR1 SEHNR, CDR2 FQNEAQ (reference sequence). The CDR3 has 14 residues. The ends lost 4 bases at V and 3 bases at J; junction bases unmatched: 6. The CDR3 bases are TGTGCCAGCAGCTCGGACAGGCGTTTCTACGAGCAGTACTTC. Protein: CASSSDRRFYEQYF.

The table lists this clone with a count of one. The V gene is TRBV4-3, the J gene TRBJ2-7; 8 bases map to TRBD2. The CDR3 sequence is 17 residues long. Germline assignment: CDR1 LGHNA and CDR2 YSLEER. The V gene end was trimmed by 4 bases and the J gene end by 0 bases; junction bases not matched to a gene: 11. CDR3 sequence reads: CASSPGGAGLDSYEQYF. CDR3 coding DNA: TGCGCCAGCAGCCCCGGGGGAGCGGGACTAGACTCCTACGAGCAGTACTTC.

The CDR3 sequence is CASSLGQINGYTF. The CDR3 region has the DNA TGTGCCAGCAGCTTAGGGCAAATCAACGGCTACACCTTC. This chain uses TRBV7-9 with TRBJ1-2; D remains ambiguous. V was trimmed by 1 base and J by 8 bases, leaving 11 bases between them. Germline loops: CDR1 SEHNR, CDR2 FQNEAQ (reference sequence). CDR3 length: 13 amino acids.

The chain recombines TRBV3-1 (or the pseudogene TRBV3-2) with TRBJ2-7, with 11 bases fitting TRBD2. V lost 3 bases, J lost 3 bases, and 1 base stayed unmatched. Germline CDR1 reads LGHDT; CDR2 reads YNNKEL (reference sequence). The CDR3 totals 14 residues. The DNA of the CDR3 is TGTGCCAGCAGCCATACTAGCGGGGGCTACGAGCAGTACTTC. This sequence encodes CASSHTSGGYEQYF.

V gene TRBV19 combines with J gene TRBJ1-2; TRBD1 agrees at 8 bases. V gave up 3 bases and J gave up 5 bases; unmatched junction bases: 14. The CDR3 totals 17 residues. Germline CDR1 and CDR2: LNHDA and SQIVND (reference sequence). Here the CDR3 DNA reads TGTGCCAGTAGTATGGGCGGCAGGGCGACAGGGGAGTATGGCTACACCTTC. It codes for CASSMGGRATGEYGYTF.

In its sample, this clone was seen a few times. CDR3 loop: CASSLTVNTEAFF. Here the CDR3 DNA reads TGTGCCAGCAGCTTGACAGTGAACACTGAAGCTTTCTTT. This sequence joins TRBV7-3 and TRBJ1-1; D perhaps matches TRBD1 (5 bases). Deletions cut 3 bases from V and 0 bases from J, with 5 bases between. The CDR3 spans 13 residues. Germline V lookup: CDR1 SGHTA, CDR2 FQGTGA.

This chain uses TRBV11-2 with TRBJ2-3; D possibly corresponds to TRBD2 (7 bases). The CDR3 covers 16 residues. Germline V gene lookup returns CDR1 SGHAT and CDR2 FQNNGV. V gave up 6 bases and J gave up 5 bases, with 21 bases separating them. The CDR3 sequence: CASRYAPWGGGDTQYF. CDR3 bases: TGTGCCAGCAGATACGCCCCCTGGGGAGGGGGAGATACGCAGTATTTT.